The 20 T cell receptor beta chains presented below share a single source sample, sequenced in a study of tumor and adjacent non-tumor tissue in lung cancer. Three rounds of nested PCR, following a modified ARM-PCR protocol, produced the TCRbeta library. Via MiXCR, TCRdb re-called the multiplex PCR reads, giving one row per CDR3 protein. The sample includes approximately 68,000 distinct CDR3 sequences, under 80% of them seen just once. This sample's RNA came from whole unsorted tissue. This non-tumor lung sample came from over 3 cm beyond the tumor edge. Material for sequencing was distant non-tumor lung tissue. The receptor source for this set is a man between 60 and 75 years old with non-small cell lung cancer.

A note on this clonotype: This may arise from a read error, as a much more abundant clone is one base away. The conserved phenylalanine or tryptophan normally closing the CDR3 is absent here, so this likely arose from a read error. The chain is built from TRBV20-1 and TRBJ2-3; TRBD2 matches 10 bases. The CDR3 consists of 14 residues. Germline lookup yields CDR1 DFQATT and CDR2 SNEGSKA (reference sequence). CDR3 nucleotide sequence: TGCAGTCCTAGACTAGCGGGCAACACAGATACGCAGTATTAT. Translating gives CSPRLAGNTDTQYY.

A note on this clonotype: At one end, the junction sequence differs from germline, possibly due to a read error. The J gene is TRBJ2-1, the V gene TRBV11-2; perhaps D is TRBD1 or TRBD2 (6 bases each). In germline, CDR1 is SGHAT, CDR2 FQNNGV. The CDR3 sequence is 16 residues long. The CDR3 sequence: CASSLAVRGRFNEHFF. The CDR3 coding sequence is TGTGCCAGCAGCTTAGCCGTTCGGGGGCGCTTCAATGAGCACTTCTTC.

Comments on this clonotype: Since no conserved phenylalanine or tryptophan closes the CDR3, a read error is the likely cause. The chain is built from TRBV6-1 and TRBJ2-7; D is perhaps TRBD2 (6 bases). Germline-derived CDR1 and CDR2 are MNHNS and SASEGT. The CDR3 length is 16 residues. Here the CDR3 DNA reads TGTGCCAGCACTGAAAGGGTAGGGCGGAGGGTTTACGAGCAGTACTCC. Translating it yields CASTERVGRRVYEQYS.

This clonotype is a singleton in its sample. J is TRBJ2-7 and V is TRBV4-1; 9 nucleotides agree with TRBD2. Germline V lookup: CDR1 MGHRA, CDR2 YSYEKL. The CDR3 has 17 residues. J gave up 4 bases and V 0 bases, and 10 bases lay outside the gene matches. As DNA, the CDR3 is TGCGCCAGCAGCCAAGACTGGGTCGGCGGGAGGGGATACGAGCAGTACTTC. Translating gives CASSQDWVGGRGYEQYF.

As regards this clonotype: Compared with germline, one end of the junction differs, possibly owing to a read error. The J gene is TRBJ2-3, the V gene TRBV6-5; 8 bases map to TRBD2. The CDR3 runs to 14 residues. Germline V gene sequence: CDR1 MNHEY, CDR2 SVGAGI. The CDR3 DNA sequence: TGTGCCAGCAAACTAGCGGAGGGCACAGATATGCAGTTTTTT. It encodes CASKLAEGTDMQFF.

About this clonotype itself: Given the absence of the conserved phenylalanine or tryptophan at the CDR3 end, a read error is likely. The chain combines TRBV11-3 with TRBJ2-1; 8 nucleotides agree with TRBD2. The germline V gene has CDR1 SGHNT and CDR2 YENEEA. The V gene end was trimmed by 5 bases and the J gene end by 9 bases; junction bases not matched to a gene: 15. The CDR3 totals 16 residues. The CDR3 coding sequence is TGTGCCAGCAGCCTCAATCAACTAGCGGAGTTAGGTGAGCAGTTCTCC. This sequence encodes CASSLNQLAELGEQFS.

As regards this clonotype: Germline and junction disagree at one end, which may indicate a read error. The chain is built from TRBV11-3 and TRBJ2-3; 7 bases are a match to TRBD1. The CDR3 contains 15 residues. Germline V gene sequence: CDR1 SGHNT, CDR2 YENEEA. The CDR3 nucleotides are TGCGTCAGCAGCCCAGGGGGAGTGGGCACAGATACGCAGTATTTT. Residues: CVSSPGGVGTDTQYF.

Notes on this clonotype: A much larger clone lies a single base off, so this may be a read error. The chain couples TRBV21-1 to TRBJ2-5; the table names TRBD2, a call not compared with the DNA. TRBV21-1 is annotated as a pseudogene. The CDR3 has 15 amino acids. CDR3 amino acids: CASGALGGLQETQYF. In DNA form, the CDR3 reads TGTGCCAGCGGGGCTCTCGGTGGTCTACAAGAGACCCAGTACTTC.

The rearrangement uses TRBV19 and TRBJ1-1; D unclear. V lost 7 bases and J lost 0, with 9 bases in between. Germline V lookup: CDR1 LNHDA, CDR2 SQIVND (reference sequence). The CDR3 covers 13 residues. The DNA of the CDR3 is TGTGCCAGTAATCGGCGAATGAACACTGAAGCTTTCTTT. Its translation: CASNRRMNTEAFF.

Comment on this clonotype: This clone may be a read error of a much larger clone one base away. The chain recombines TRBV20-1 with TRBJ1-4, with D possibly TRBD1 on 5 matching bases. With 1 base removed from V and 0 bases from J, the gap between germline ends came to 9 bases. This CDR3 has 15 residues. Germline-derived CDR1 and CDR2 are DFQATT and SNEGSKA (reference sequence). CDR3 region: CSARGTHATNEKLFF. CDR3 in DNA: TGCAGTGCTAGAGGGACACATGCAACTAATGAAAAACTGTTTTTT.

As for this clonotype: One end of the junction fails to match germline, which may point to a read error. This rearrangement joins TRBV29-1 to TRBJ2-2; a possible D gene is TRBD2 (6 bases). This CDR3 region has 14 residues. CDR1 SQVTM and CDR2 ANQGSEA come from the germline V gene. The CDR3 sequence is CSAYARIEGGELFF. CDR3 in DNA: TGCAGCGCCTACGCCAGGATCGAGGGCGGGGAACTGTTTTTT.

About this clonotype itself: One end of the junction does not line up with germline, which may come from a read error. The CDR3 here is CTSSSQAGDAYGYTF. DNA of the CDR3: TGTACCAGCAGTTCCCAAGCAGGGGACGCCTATGGCTACACCTTC. The chain carries TRBV6-5 and TRBJ1-2, with a weak D call TRBD1 (6 bases). Germline loops: CDR1 MNHEY, CDR2 SVGAGI. This CDR3 spans 15 amino acids.

The table lists this clonotype with many counts. DNA for the CDR3: TGCAGTGCACCCACAGGGACGGGGAATTCACCCCTCCACTTT. It yields the protein CSAPTGTGNSPLHF. The rearrangement uses TRBV20-1 and TRBJ1-6, with D possibly matching TRBD1 (6 bases). V dropped 6 bases and J dropped 7 bases, with 16 bases sitting between them. This CDR3 is built from 14 residues. CDR1 and CDR2 (germline): DFQATT, SNEGSKA (reference sequence).

With respect to this clonotype: Without the conserved terminal phenylalanine or tryptophan, this CDR3 likely stems from a read error. The limits of the CDR3 on the DNA are not certain, so only TCRdb's listed CDR3 is given. The V call is TRBV11-1, the J call TRBJ2-1; the table names TRBD2, a call not compared with the DNA. From germline, CDR1 is SGHAT and CDR2 FQDESV (reference sequence). Counting both end residues, the CDR3 totals 16 amino acids. This CDR3 reads CACSAGTRGGYNEQFL.

Worth noting for this clonotype: The junction shows a germline mismatch at one end, possibly a read error. The gene calls are TRBV5-4 and TRBJ2-1; 12 bases fit TRBD2. The CDR3 spans 15 residues. CDR1 SGHNT and CDR2 YYREEE come from the germline V gene (reference sequence). The CDR3 coding sequence is TGTGGCAGCAGCCGACTAGCGGGAGAACACAATGAGCAGTTCTTC. It is translated as CGSSRLAGEHNEQFF.

As for this clonotype: The CDR3 carries no conserved terminal phenylalanine or tryptophan, so it likely arises from a read error. The DNA is left out, because the CDR3 cannot be placed on it with certainty; the CDR3 is given as TCRdb lists it. This chain connects TRBV29-1 to TRBJ2-5; the table's D call TRBD2 went unverified against the DNA. Germline CDR1 SQVTM, CDR2 ANQGSEA. The length of the CDR3 is 12 amino acids, counting both ends. CDR3 region: CSAPGGRGTHYL.

Concerning this clonotype: Relative to the germline gene, one junction end is altered; a read error may explain this. V gene TRBV6-1 combines with J gene TRBJ2-5; 10 bases align to TRBD2. The germline V gene has CDR1 MNHNS and CDR2 SASEGT. The CDR3 is 14 amino acids. DNA of the CDR3: TGTGCCAGCAGTAGCGGGAGGGCCGTGGAGACCCGGCACTTC. Protein: CASSSGRAVETRHF.

As for this clonotype: At one boundary the junction diverges from the germline segment, which might be a read error. The chain recombines TRBV15 with TRBJ1-1; 8 positions agree with TRBD1. The CDR3 extends over 17 amino acids. Germline V gene lookup returns CDR1 LNHNV and CDR2 YYDKDF (reference sequence). CDR3 protein: CATSPRRTGTTNTGAFF. The CDR3 bases are TGCGCCACCAGCCCGCGGCGGACAGGGACCACGAACACTGGAGCTTTCTTT.

Comment on this clonotype: One end of the junction fails to match germline, which may point to a read error. The chain recombines TRBV5-1 with TRBJ2-3; maybe TRBD1 (6 bases). Per germline, CDR1 SGHRS and CDR2 YFSETQ. This CDR3 spans 14 amino acids. CDR3 residues: CASGPTGGGNTHYF. Here the CDR3 DNA reads TGCGCCAGCGGCCCGACAGGTGGAGGAAATACGCACTATTTT.

V gene TRBV29-1 combines with J gene TRBJ2-3, with D perhaps TRBD1 or TRBD2 (5 bases each). The ends were cut back, 5 bases at V and 7 bases at J, with 16 bases in the middle. Germline assignment: CDR1 SQVTM and CDR2 ANQGSEA. The CDR3 length is 13 residues. The CDR3 loop is CSVPRVSGHTQYF. In DNA form, the CDR3 reads TGCAGCGTTCCCCGAGTCTCGGGGCATACGCAGTATTTT.